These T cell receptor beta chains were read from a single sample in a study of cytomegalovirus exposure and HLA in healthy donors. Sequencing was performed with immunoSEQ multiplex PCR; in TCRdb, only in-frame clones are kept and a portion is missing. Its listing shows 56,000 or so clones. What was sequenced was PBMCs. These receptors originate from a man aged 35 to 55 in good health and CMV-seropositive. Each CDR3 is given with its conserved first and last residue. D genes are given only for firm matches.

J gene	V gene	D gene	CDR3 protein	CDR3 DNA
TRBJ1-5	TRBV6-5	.	CASSYSTGSQPQHF	TGTGCCAGCAGTTACTCGACGGGGTCTCAGCCCCAGCATTTT
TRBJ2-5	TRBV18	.	CASLTTTEETQYF	TGTGCCAGTCTCACGACGACGGAGGAGACCCAGTACTTC
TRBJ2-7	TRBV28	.	CASSEQDHEQYF	TGTGCCAGCAGCGAACAGGACCACGAGCAGTACTTC
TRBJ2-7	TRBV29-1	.	CSVVTQYEQYF	TGCAGCGTTGTTACCCAGTACGAGCAGTACTTC
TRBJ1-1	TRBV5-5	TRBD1	CASSFTGAGTEAFF	TGTGCCAGCAGCTTCACAGGGGCGGGCACTGAAGCTTTCTTT
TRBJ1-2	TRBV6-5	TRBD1	CASYSPGTGTLGTF	TGTGCCAGCTACAGTCCCGGGACAGGGACCTTAGGCACCTTC
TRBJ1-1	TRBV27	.	CASSSWTEPTTEAFF	TGTGCCAGCAGTTCTTGGACAGAACCTACCACTGAAGCTTTCTTT
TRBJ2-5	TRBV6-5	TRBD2	CASRAGGVTQYF	TGTGCCAGCAGGGCGGGGGGGGTGACCCAGTACTTC
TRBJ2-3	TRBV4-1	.	CASSQDLSTDTQYF	TGCGCCAGCAGCCAAGATCTCAGCACAGATACGCAGTATTTT
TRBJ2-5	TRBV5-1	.	CASSLGARGRETQYF	TGCGCCAGCAGCTTGGGGGCCAGGGGGAGGGAGACCCAGTACTTC
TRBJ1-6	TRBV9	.	CASSVQGSSYNSPLHF	TGTGCCAGCAGCGTACAGGGGAGCTCCTATAATTCACCCCTCCACTTT